Presented here are 5 T cell receptor beta chains from one specimen sequenced in a study of neurological immune-mediated disorders. TCRdb processed the 5' RACE reads anew with MiXCR; each CDR3 protein has one entry. The table has 65,000 to 80,000 distinct CDR3 sequences, 4.8% seen once. Sequencing was performed on PBMCs. The origin of the receptors is a woman in her 70s with multiple sclerosis.

This clonotype was detected ten times or more. The V call is TRBV20-1, the J call TRBJ1-2, with D perhaps TRBD1 (5 bases). Germline CDR1 DFQATT, CDR2 SNEGSKA (reference sequence). V gave up 0 bases and J gave up 0 bases, with 11 bases separating them. The CDR3 sequence is 15 residues long. The CDR3: CSARDLRGSNYGYTF. The CDR3 DNA is TGCAGTGCTAGAGATTTAAGGGGTTCTAACTATGGCTACACCTTC.

This clonotype showed up just a few times. One junction end disagrees with the germline gene, perhaps due to a read error. The chain is built from TRBV7-2 and TRBJ1-5; D gene uncertain. CDR3 length equals 14 residues. Germline V gene data show CDR1 as SGHTA and CDR2 as FQGNSA. The DNA of the CDR3 is TGTGCCAGCAGCCTCGGGATTGGGGATCAGCCCCAGAATTTT. Translated: CASSLGIGDQPQNF.

This clonotype appeared many times. The genes are TRBV9 and TRBJ2-1, with TRBD2 matching over 11 bases. From germline, CDR1 is SGDLS and CDR2 YYNGEE. This CDR3 comprises 15 residues. The trim removed 7 bases at V and 7 bases at J, leaving 10 bases unmatched. Here the CDR3 reads CASQPLGTSGNEQFF. The CDR3 DNA reads as TGTGCCAGCCAACCCCTCGGGACTAGCGGTAATGAGCAGTTCTTC. Full variable domain (rest looked up from reference TRBV9 and TRBJ2-1): DSGVTQTPKHLITATGQRVTLRCSPRSGDLSVYWYQQSLDQGLQFLIQYYNGEERAKGNILERFSAQQFPDLHSELNLSSLELGDSALYFCASQPLGTSGNEQFFGPGTRLTVL.

This sequence joins TRBV5-1 and TRBJ2-5; D ambiguous. CDR1 and CDR2 (germline): SGHRS, YFSETQ. V lost 4 bases, J lost 5 bases, and 15 bases lay in between. The CDR3 is made up of 14 amino acids. DNA for the CDR3: TGCGCCAGCAGCCCCAGACTTCTCCGGGAGACCCAGTACTTC. Residues: CASSPRLLRETQYF.

The chain couples TRBV7-2 to TRBJ2-1; unclear D gene. Germline lookup yields CDR1 SGHTA and CDR2 FQGNSA. This CDR3 is 12 amino acids long. The V end was cut by 6 bases, the J end by 6 bases, with 9 bases between. CDR3 in DNA: TGTGCCAGCAGTCCCCTCCTCAATGAGCAGTTCTTC. Its protein is CASSPLLNEQFF.